The 5 T cell receptor beta chains given below trace back to one sample, sequenced in a study of T cell clonotyping in hematopoietic cell transplantation (dated by TCRdb to the early 2020s). The time point label, as the study defines it: recipient sample about 28 days before transplant, after cytoreduction. Receptor amplification or capture employed the immunoSEQ multiplex PCR assay. TCRdb obtained this table from immuneACCESS and retained in-frame rearrangements with V and J assigned. These tables miss some clones; where compared with another copy, unresolved V genes account for less than half of the shortfall, and the remainder is unexplained. In this sample the table shows around 21,000 clones, 77% of which occur a single time. Less than 20% of the sample belongs to the ten largest clones. Source: peripheral blood mononuclear cells, taken before stem cell transplant. The receptors here all came from a man aged 55 to 70 with acute myeloid leukemia. Some clones in this sample may be carry-over from other donors' samples.

V usage is TRBV30 and J usage is TRBJ2-2, with D possibly being TRBD1 (6 bases). Trimming stripped 3 bases from V and 6 bases from J, with 14 bases between. The CDR3 contains 14 residues. Germline values: CDR1 GTSNPN, CDR2 SVGIG (reference sequence). The CDR3 loop reads CAWRSGGGSGELFF. DNA of the CDR3: TGTGCCTGGAGGAGTGGTGGGGGCTCCGGGGAGCTGTTTTTT.

V is TRBV6-5 and J is TRBJ2-5; weak D call: TRBD2 (6 bases). V shed 7 bases and J shed 2 bases, with 14 bases lying between them. The CDR3 is 14 residues long. Germline values: CDR1 MNHEY, CDR2 SVGAGI. The CDR3 here is CASKEGGVQETQYF. CDR3 DNA sequence: TGTGCCAGCAAGGAGGGCGGGGTACAAGAGACCCAGTACTTC.

CDR3 residues: CASSSREVTDTQYF. CDR3 bases: TGTGCCAGCAGTTCCAGGGAAGTCACAGATACGCAGTATTTT. This chain links TRBV2 with TRBJ2-3, with D perhaps TRBD1 (5 bases). Germline V gene sequence: CDR1 SNHLY, CDR2 FYNNEI. The CDR3 is 14 residues long. V was cut by 5 bases and J by 2 bases, with 11 bases left in between. Combining the CDR3 with reference TRBV2 and TRBJ2-3 gives the whole variable domain EPEVTQTPSHQVTQMGQEVILRCVPISNHLYFYWYRQILGQKVEFLVSFYNNEISEKSEIFDDQFSVERPDGSNFTLKIRSTKLEDSAMYFCASSSREVTDTQYFGPGTRLTVL.

V and J are TRBV19 and TRBJ2-5, with D maybe TRBD2 (6 bases). The CDR3 totals 15 residues. CDR1 is LNHDA, CDR2 SQIVND, per germline (reference sequence). Trimming removed 3 bases from V and 2 bases from J, with 13 bases in between. CDR3: CASSMSSGGQETQYF. Written as DNA, the CDR3 is TGTGCCAGTAGTATGAGTAGCGGAGGACAAGAGACCCAGTACTTC.

This CDR3 is CASSNLLAGDTDTQYF. The CDR3, as DNA: TGTGCCAGCAGTAACCTACTAGCGGGGGACACAGATACGCAGTATTTT. The V and J genes are TRBV6-4 and TRBJ2-3; TRBD2 agrees at 11 bases. V shed 5 bases and J 2 bases; nucleotides not matched to a gene: 6. Germline assignment: CDR1 MRHNA and CDR2 SNTAGT. This CDR3 comprises 16 residues.